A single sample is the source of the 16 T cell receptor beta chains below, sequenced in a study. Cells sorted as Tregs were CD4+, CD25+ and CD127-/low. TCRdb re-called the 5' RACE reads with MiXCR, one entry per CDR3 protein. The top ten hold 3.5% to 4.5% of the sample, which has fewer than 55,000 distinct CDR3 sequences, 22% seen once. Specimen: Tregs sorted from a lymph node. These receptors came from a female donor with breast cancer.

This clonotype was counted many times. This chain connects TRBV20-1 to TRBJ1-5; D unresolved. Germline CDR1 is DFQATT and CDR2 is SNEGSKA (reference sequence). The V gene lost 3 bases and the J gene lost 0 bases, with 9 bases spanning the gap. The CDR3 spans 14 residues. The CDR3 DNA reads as TGCAGTGCTAGGAAGCCGGATAGCAATCAGCCCCAGCATTTT. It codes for CSARKPDSNQPQHF.

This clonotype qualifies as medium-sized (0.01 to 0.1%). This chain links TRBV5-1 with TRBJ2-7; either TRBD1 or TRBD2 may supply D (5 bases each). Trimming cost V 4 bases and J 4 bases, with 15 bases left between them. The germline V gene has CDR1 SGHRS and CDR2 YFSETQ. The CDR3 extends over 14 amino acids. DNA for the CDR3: TGCGCCAGCAGCCCACGGGGCCTCCAATACGAGCAGTACTTC. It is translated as CASSPRGLQYEQYF.

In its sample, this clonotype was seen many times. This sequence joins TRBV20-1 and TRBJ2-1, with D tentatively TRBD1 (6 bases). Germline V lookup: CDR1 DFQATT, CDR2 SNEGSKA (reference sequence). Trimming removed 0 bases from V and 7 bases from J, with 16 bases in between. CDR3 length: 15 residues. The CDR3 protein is CSARDRLGAQNEQFF. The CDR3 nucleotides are TGCAGTGCTAGAGATAGGTTGGGGGCGCAGAATGAGCAGTTCTTC.

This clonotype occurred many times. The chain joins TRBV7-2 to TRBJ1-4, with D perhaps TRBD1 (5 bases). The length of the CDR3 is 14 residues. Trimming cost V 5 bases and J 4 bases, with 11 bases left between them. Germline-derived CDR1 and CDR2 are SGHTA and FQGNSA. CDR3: CASSPGRFNEKLFF. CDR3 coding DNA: TGTGCCAGCAGCCCGGGACGGTTTAATGAAAAACTGTTTTTT.

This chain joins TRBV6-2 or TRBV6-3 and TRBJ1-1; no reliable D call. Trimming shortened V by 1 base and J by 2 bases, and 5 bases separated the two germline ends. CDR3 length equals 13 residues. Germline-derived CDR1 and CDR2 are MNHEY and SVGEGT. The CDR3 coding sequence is TGTGCCAGCAGTTACTACAGTAACACTGAAGCTTTCTTT. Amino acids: CASSYYSNTEAFF.

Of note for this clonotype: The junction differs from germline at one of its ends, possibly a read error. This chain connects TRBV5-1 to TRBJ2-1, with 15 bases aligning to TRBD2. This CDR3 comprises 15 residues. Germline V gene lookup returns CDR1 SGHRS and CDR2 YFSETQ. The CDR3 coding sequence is TGCGCCGGCAGCTTGGTAGGACTAGCGGGAGGGCCCCAGTTCTTC. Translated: CAGSLVGLAGGPQFF. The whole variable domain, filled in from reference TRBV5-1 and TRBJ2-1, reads KAGVTQTPRYLIKTRGQQVTLSCSPISGHRSVSWYQQTPGQGLQFLFEYFSETQRNKGNFPGRFSGRQFSNSRSEMNVSTLELGDSALYLCAGSLVGLAGGPQFFGPGTRLTVL.

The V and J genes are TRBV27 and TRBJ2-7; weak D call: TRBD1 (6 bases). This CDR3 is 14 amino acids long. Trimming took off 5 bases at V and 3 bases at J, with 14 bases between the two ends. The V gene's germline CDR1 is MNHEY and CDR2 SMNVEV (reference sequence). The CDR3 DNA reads TGTGCCAGCAGTCTGAATTCACAGGGCTACGAGCAGTACTTC. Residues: CASSLNSQGYEQYF.

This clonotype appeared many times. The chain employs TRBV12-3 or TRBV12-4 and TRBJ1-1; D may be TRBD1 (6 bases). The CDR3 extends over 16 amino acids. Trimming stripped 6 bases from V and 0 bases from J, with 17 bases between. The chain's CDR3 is CASSPSSQGLNTEAFF. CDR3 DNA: TGTGCCAGCAGCCCATCGTCGCAGGGGCTGAACACTGAAGCTTTCTTT.

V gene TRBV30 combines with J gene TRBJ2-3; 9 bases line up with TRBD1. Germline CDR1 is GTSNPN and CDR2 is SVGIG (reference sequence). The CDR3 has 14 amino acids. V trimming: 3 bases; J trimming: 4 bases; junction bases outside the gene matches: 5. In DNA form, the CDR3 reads TGTGCCTGGAGCGTGGGACAGGGCCCAGATACGCAGTATTTT. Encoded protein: CAWSVGQGPDTQYF. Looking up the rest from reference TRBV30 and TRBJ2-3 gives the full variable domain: SQTIHQWPATLVQPVGSPLSLECTVEGTSNPNLYWYRQAAGRGLQLLFYSVGIGQISSEVPQNLSASRPQDRQFILSSKKLLLSDSGFYLCAWSVGQGPDTQYFGPGTRLTVL.

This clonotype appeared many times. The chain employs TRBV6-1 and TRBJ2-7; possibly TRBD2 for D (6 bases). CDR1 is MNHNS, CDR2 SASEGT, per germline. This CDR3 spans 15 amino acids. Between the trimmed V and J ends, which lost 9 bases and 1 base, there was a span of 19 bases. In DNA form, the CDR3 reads TGTGCCAGTAGCCAACCCCATAGCGGATCCTACGAGCAGTACTTC. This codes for CASSQPHSGSYEQYF.

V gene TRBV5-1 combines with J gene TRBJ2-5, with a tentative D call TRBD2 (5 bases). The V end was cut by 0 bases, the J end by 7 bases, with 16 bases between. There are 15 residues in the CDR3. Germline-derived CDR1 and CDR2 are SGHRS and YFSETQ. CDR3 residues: CASSLVPRAGGTQYF. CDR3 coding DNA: TGCGCCAGCAGCTTGGTCCCGCGAGCCGGAGGGACCCAGTACTTC.

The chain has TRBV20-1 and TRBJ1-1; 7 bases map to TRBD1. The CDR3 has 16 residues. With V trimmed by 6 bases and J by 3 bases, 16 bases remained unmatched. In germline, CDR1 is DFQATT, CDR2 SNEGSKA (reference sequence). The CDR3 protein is CSAPDRRGGVHTEAFF. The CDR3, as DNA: TGCAGTGCACCGGACAGGCGTGGGGGGGTACACACTGAAGCTTTCTTT.

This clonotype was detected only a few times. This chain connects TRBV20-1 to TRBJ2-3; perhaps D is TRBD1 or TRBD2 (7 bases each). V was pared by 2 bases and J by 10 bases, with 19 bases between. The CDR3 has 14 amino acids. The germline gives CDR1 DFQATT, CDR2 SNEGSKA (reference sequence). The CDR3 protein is CSARWTGPRGAQYF. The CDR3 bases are TGCAGTGCTAGATGGACAGGCCCTCGGGGGGCGCAGTATTTT.

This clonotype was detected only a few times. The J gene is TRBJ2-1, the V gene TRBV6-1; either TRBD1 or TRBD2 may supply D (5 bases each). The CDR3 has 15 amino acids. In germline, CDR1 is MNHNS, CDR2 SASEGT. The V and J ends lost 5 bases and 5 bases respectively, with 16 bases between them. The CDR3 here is CASSTLAGTHNEQFF. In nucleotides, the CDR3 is TGTGCCAGCAGTACGCTAGCTGGGACCCACAATGAGCAGTTCTTC.

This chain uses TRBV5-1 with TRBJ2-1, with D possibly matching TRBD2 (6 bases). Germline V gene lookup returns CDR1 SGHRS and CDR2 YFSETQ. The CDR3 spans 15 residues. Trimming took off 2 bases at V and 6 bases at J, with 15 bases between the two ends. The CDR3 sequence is CASSFSSGLVNEQFF. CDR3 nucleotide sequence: TGCGCCAGCAGCTTTTCGTCGGGACTGGTCAATGAGCAGTTCTTC.

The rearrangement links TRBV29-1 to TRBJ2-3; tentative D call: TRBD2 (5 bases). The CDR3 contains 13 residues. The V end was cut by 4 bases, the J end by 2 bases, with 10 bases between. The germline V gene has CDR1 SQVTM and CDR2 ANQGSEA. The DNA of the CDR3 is TGCAGCGTTGTGGGAGATTACACAGATACGCAGTATTTT. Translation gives CSVVGDYTDTQYF.